What follows is one T cell receptor (beta chain) and its context. Its antigen remains unknown. The data were obtained in a study of T-cell reconstitution after alpha-beta-depleted transplantation in children. Preparing the TCRbeta library involved the use of unique molecular identifiers. TCRdb used MiXCR to reprocess the PCR reads, holding one entry per CDR3 protein. The data contain some 50,000 distinct CDR3 sequences, about 9% of them singletons. Trimming cost V 6 bases and J 1 base; bases outside gene matches: 8. From germline, CDR1 is LNHDA and CDR2 SQIVND (reference sequence). The CDR3 loop spans 15 amino acids. Study-wide points: At one year after transplant, newly produced T cells mostly accounted for T-cell counts and diversity. Where alpha-beta T cells came from about two months after transplant was reportedly several hundred expanded graft clones. Surviving recipient cells, namely T cells and thymic progenitors, were the source of high day-60 TCRbeta diversity in some patients.

The receptor was derived from a male patient aged 2-15 years who had a stem cell transplant for chronic granulomatous disease, so the T cells may come from the graft donor. The V and J genes are TRBV19 and TRBJ1-1, with 7 bases lining up with TRBD1. The sequencing used PBMCs, mostly from graft donor cells, collected 60 days after TCRalphabeta/CD19-depleted stem cell transplant. CDR3 in DNA: TGTGCCAGTAGGGTACAGGGGATTGGGAACACTGAAGCTTTCTTT. Translated, it gives CASRVQGIGNTEAFF. Using reference TRBV19 and TRBJ1-1 for the parts outside the CDR3, the full variable domain is DGGITQSPKYLFRKEGQNVTLSCEQNLNHDAMYWYRQDPGQGLRLIYYSQIVNDFQKGDIAEGYSVSREKKESFPLTVTSAQKNPTAFYLCASRVQGIGNTEAFFGQGTRLTVV.